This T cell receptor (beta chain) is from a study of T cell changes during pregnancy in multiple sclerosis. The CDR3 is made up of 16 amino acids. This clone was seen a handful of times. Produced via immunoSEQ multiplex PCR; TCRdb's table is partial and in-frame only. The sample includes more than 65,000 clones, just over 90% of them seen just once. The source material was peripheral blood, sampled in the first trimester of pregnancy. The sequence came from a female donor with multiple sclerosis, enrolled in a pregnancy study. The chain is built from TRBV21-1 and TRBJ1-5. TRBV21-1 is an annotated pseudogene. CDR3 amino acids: CASSKGAEGSNQPQHF. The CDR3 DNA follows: TGTGCCAGCAGCAAAGGGGCCGAGGGTAGCAATCAGCCCCAGCATTTT.